This entry is about one TCR beta chain. The specificity of this receptor is unknown. The record has no base qualities; no much larger clone is one base away. These data come from a study of spatial heterogeneity in lung cancer (dated by TCRdb to about 2019). For the wider study: The donors were fewer than 90 patients from the lung TRACERx cohort who had early-stage, untreated non-small cell lung cancer. In the raw uncorrected reads, each unique combination of TCR and UMI appeared more than ten times on average. Nonsynonymous mutation counts, determined by whole-exome sequencing of tumor tissue, were related to TCR repertoire features. The study quantitatively compared TCR alpha and beta repertoires across multiple tumor regions, matched nontumor lung and blood in non-small cell lung cancer. Beta-chain transcripts were consistently detected in greater numbers than alpha-chain transcripts, which likely reflects a higher abundance of beta-chain transcripts. Follow-up PBMC samples were sequenced whenever available, with a median time to follow-up of approximately 2 years after resection. At surgery, hundreds of tumor regions, 64 matched nontumor lung samples and 56 PBMC samples were TCR-sequenced for both alpha and beta chains. General study outcomes and caveats: Comparisons of baseline and follow-up blood repertoires included only 15 or so patients. Ubiquitous expanded tumor TCRs were found in blood more often at tumor resection than at routine follow-up. Additional single-cell paired TCR alpha and beta sequencing was considered necessary to confirm, at a functional level, the hypothesis that regional TCRs recognize regional mutations.

Library preparation employed 5' RACE. Sequencing took place on a NextSeq 500. The TCR library protocol attached a unique molecular identifier to each TCR cDNA molecule to allow correction of PCR and sequencing errors. The authors processed their data as follows. TCR identification, UMI-based error correction and CDR3 extraction were all carried out with Decombinator tools. TCRs above a frequency of 2 per 1,000, corresponding to the top 1% of the tumor frequency distribution, were defined as expanded. Rényi diversity was computed with the R vegan package after subsampling each repertoire 100 times to 5,000 TCRs. CDR3 similarity networks were built from amino acid triplet string-kernel similarity, connecting CDR3s with pairwise similarity above 0.82. The public reads were reanalyzed by TCRdb: fastp trimming at Q25, MiXCR alignment, in-frame beta chains only. Rows with one shared CDR3 protein collapse into an entry with the most common genes and DNA. None of the V and J calls come from the authors' own analysis; TCRdb made them. Across this sample there are about 36,000 distinct CDR3 sequences, with approximately 8% seen only once. Roughly a tenth of the sample lies in the top ten.

In the paper's terms, the time point label means: blood at routine non-recurrence follow-up after resection. Without any cell sorting, TCR sequencing was performed on whole RNA extracted either from tumor and nontumor lung tissue or from cryopreserved PBMC samples. Only patients for whom sufficient RNA was available from at least two tumor regions were selected for TCR sequencing. Inclusive of the bounding cysteine and phenylalanine, the CDR3 is 14 residues long. Of all the DNA, just the CDR3 is kept, 42 bases in frame from base 1. Trimming accounts for 3 bases at V and 4 bases at J, while the number of junction bases matched to no gene is 4. Via the germline V gene, CDR1 is SNHLY and CDR2 FYNNEI.

The rearranged chain carries TRBV2 and TRBJ1-2; TRBD1 matches 8 bases in the middle. The source is a male donor with early-stage non-small cell lung cancer. Sequencing used PBMCs, obtained at follow-up. CDR3 reads: CASSDSGGVYGYTF. The sequenced DNA is TGTGCCAGCAGTGATTCAGGGGGCGTCTATGGCTACACCTTC.